This T cell receptor beta chain derives from a study of blood T cell repertoires in COVID-19 (dated by TCRdb to 2020 to 2021). The study in broad terms: Collaborator samples came from the United States, Italy and Spain and covered acute and convalescent phases of COVID-19. The prospective study material was composed of cDNA or gDNA derived from T cells, B-cell-depleted T cells, or PBMCs. The dataset comprised deeply sampled blood TCRbeta repertoires from subjects exposed to, actively infected with, or recovered from COVID-19. The repertoires were made available in a free public database intended to serve as a resource for research on the immune response to SARS-CoV-2. The samples were drawn from two sources: the first 160 participants of the ongoing ImmuneRACE study, and over 950 subjects contributed by 6 global collaborators. Nearly every sample came with metadata listing a de-identified subject ID, COVID-19 status, age in years and sex. Where available, HLA class I and class II types were taken from metadata supplied by the sample provider and were not determined by assay-based typing.

Collaborating institutions collected whole blood in K2EDTA tubes following their own protocols. Collaborator samples were shipped for TCRbeta analysis as frozen whole blood, isolated PBMCs, or DNA extracted from either sample type. The immunoSEQ Assay, a bias-controlled multiplex PCR, was used to amplify TCRbeta CDR3 regions from genomic DNA. The source study handled its data this way. Within the assay, amplification of reference gene primers was used to estimate how many nucleated cells each sample contained. Sequence reads were collapsed and filtered to measure the absolute abundance of every unique TCRbeta CDR3 rearrangement. For each sample, productive Simpson clonality was calculated as the square root of Simpson's diversity index over productive rearrangements. Drawn from immuneACCESS, this table holds only the in-frame rearrangements with V and J called that TCRdb kept. Clones are partly lost; checked studies trace under half to an unresolved V gene and leave the rest unexplained. That table supplies the V and J calls and clone size; D and trimming were determined from the DNA. The sample profile shows roughly 230,000 clones; approximately 85% of them were found once. Under 4.5% of the sample comes from the top ten.

V is shortened by 2 bases, J by 6 bases, and the region joining them spans 8 bases. Reading the germline V gene gives CDR1 MNHNS and CDR2 SASEGT. The CDR3 measures 12 amino acids from cysteine to phenylalanine. Only the CDR3 region is kept as DNA, spanning 36 bases read in frame from base 1. Turning to this clone: Its target antigen remains unknown. It has no much larger one-base neighbor in the sample; base qualities were not kept.

The paper's findings and limits, for the study overall: Clinical and demographic metadata were provided uncurated, with the amount varying by source and participant.

The source material was peripheral blood. The chain couples TRBV6-1 to TRBJ2-7, with no reliable assignment of the D segment. The receptor was derived from a man in his fifties with acute or convalescent COVID-19. The DNA reads TGTGCCAGCAGTGAATTCAGCGTCGAGCAGTACTTC. Its protein product is CASSEFSVEQYF.